The source of this TCR beta chain is a study of blood T cell repertoires in COVID-19. Across the whole study: Spain, Italy and the United States supplied samples that represented acute and convalescent COVID-19. Sample material is recorded as cDNA or gDNA derived from T cells, B-cell-depleted T cells, or PBMCs.

Germline CDR1 is MRHNA and CDR2 is SNTAGT. V dropped 8 bases and J dropped 3; count of bases not matched to a gene: 19. The CDR3 loop spans 19 amino acids. Per the original data handling: How many nucleated cells were present was estimated from reference gene primer amplification. TCRdb keeps only in-frame clones here, not all; method: immunoSEQ multiplex PCR. The D gene and trimming were derived from the DNA, and the V and J assignments and clone size from that table. The table shows about 99,000 clones, with around 74% occurring only once. The chain recombines TRBV6-4 with TRBJ2-7; 13 nucleotides line up with TRBD2. This clonotype was obtained from a woman aged 80 or older with active or convalescent COVID-19. Sequenced: peripheral blood. CDR3 sequence reads: CASSGLAGPLSSTFYEQYF. CDR3 coding DNA: TGTGCCAGCTCGGGACTAGCGGGACCTCTATCCTCCACTTTCTACGAGCAGTACTTC.